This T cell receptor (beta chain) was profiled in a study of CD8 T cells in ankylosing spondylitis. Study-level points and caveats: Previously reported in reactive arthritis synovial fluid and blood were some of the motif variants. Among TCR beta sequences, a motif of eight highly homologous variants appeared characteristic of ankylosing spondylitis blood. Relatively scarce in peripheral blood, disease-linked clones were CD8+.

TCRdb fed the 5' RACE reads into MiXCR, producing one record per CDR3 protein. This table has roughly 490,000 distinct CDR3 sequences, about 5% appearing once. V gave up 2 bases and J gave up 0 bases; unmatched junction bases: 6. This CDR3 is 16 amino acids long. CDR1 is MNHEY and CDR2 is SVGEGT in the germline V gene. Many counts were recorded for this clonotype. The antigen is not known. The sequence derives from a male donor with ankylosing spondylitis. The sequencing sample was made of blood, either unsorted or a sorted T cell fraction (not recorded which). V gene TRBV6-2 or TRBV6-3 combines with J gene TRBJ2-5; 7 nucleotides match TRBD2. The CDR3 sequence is CASSYRPSGDQETQYF. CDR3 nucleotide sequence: TGTGCCAGCAGTTACAGGCCTAGCGGAGACCAAGAGACCCAGTACTTC.